This T cell receptor beta chain was identified in a study of blood T cell repertoires in COVID-19. Study-wide context: Sample material is recorded as cDNA or gDNA derived from T cells, B-cell-depleted T cells, or PBMCs.

As handled by the study authors: Estimated nucleated cell counts came from reference gene primer amplification. Method: immunoSEQ multiplex PCR; TCRdb's copy keeps in-frame clones and lacks some. The DNA was the basis for D and trimming; V, J and clone size are from that table. The sample carries tens of thousands of clones, about 89% recorded once. This clone was found once. Germline assignment: CDR1 SEHNR and CDR2 FQNEAQ (reference sequence). The germline V and J ends were trimmed by 3 bases and 5 bases, with 19 bases remaining between them. CDR3 length: 16 amino acids. The receptor was derived from a man aged 50-59 years with active or convalescent COVID-19. The specimen was peripheral blood. The chain carries TRBV7-9 and TRBJ1-1; tentative D call: TRBD1 (5 bases). Here the CDR3 DNA reads TGTGCCAGCAGCTTGGGGCCAGTTGGGCCAGGAACTGAAGCTTTCTTT. This codes for CASSLGPVGPGTEAFF.